This TCR beta chain was documented in a study of human T cells and chemical hapten exposure (dated by TCRdb to the early 2020s). In terms of the full investigation: Libraries were pooled for sequencing, and per-sample TCR yields varied mainly because of small differences in library volumes within the pool. In alopecia patients, the study followed how the peripheral blood TCR repertoire changed in vivo over primary and secondary sensitization to diphenylcyclopropenone (DPC), a hapten. Each blood RNA sample was used to sequence both TCR alpha and TCR beta chains. Findings and caveats that apply to the study as a whole: Repeated subsampling changed both the strength of the expansion versus patch-test correlation and the threshold at which the correlation became significant. DPC sensitization did not change how many TCRs were above 1 in 1000 frequency, and no evidence was found of alterations in global repertoire structure.

The receptor library was made with RACE. Sequencer: NextSeq 500. During library preparation, unique molecular identifiers were attached to individual cDNA molecules so that TCRs could be counted in a quantitative, reproducible way. In the authors' own workflow: Samples had a median of approximately 96,000 TCRs, with a range from roughly 20,000 to 700,000. The Decombinator software suite was used to annotate the V, J and CDR3 of the TCR reads. For the PS versus PT1 abundance plots, all samples were subsampled to the same number of TCRs (28,000). TCRs were defined as expanded if absent before sensitization and observed at least eight times at the 2-week time point. TCRdb reran the public reads through fastp at Q25 and MiXCR, keeping productive beta chains. Records with the same CDR3 protein are collapsed into one entry carrying the most frequent genes and DNA. TCRdb, not the authors, supplied the V and J calls. The sample table shows 65,000 to 95,000 distinct CDR3 sequences, and around 9.4% are seen once. The ten most abundant clones make up 1.5% to 2% of the sample.

V has 6 bases trimmed and J has 3 bases trimmed; junction bases matching no gene number 7. The germline V gene gives CDR1 as SQVTM and CDR2 as ANQGSEA. The cysteine opens and the phenylalanine closes a CDR3 of 13 amino acids. Only the CDR3 part of the read is kept: 39 bases, read in frame from the first base. This clonotype occurred many times. There is no known antigen for this receptor. Base qualities are missing; no much larger clone stands one base away. This sample's time point label indicates: healthy volunteer bleed at 6 weeks. Unfractionated whole blood was collected in Tempus Blood RNA tubes, and total RNA was extracted from that blood. As TCR sequencing controls, roughly five healthy volunteers were used, with blood taken at day 0, 2 weeks and 6 weeks.

The material sequenced was whole blood. The clonotype was recovered from a female donor in good health. Some clones in this sample may be carry-over from other donors' samples. In this chain, TRBV29-1 is recombined with TRBJ2-7; a stretch of 8 junction bases matches TRBD1. The nucleotide sequence is given as TGCAGCGTCGAATTCGGACAGGGCTACGAGCAGTACTTC. Translated, it gives CSVEFGQGYEQYF.